The TCR beta chain described here comes from a study of CD8 T cells in ankylosing spondylitis. Study outcomes and limitations: About 8 highly homologous variants made up a TCR beta motif, and this motif appeared characteristic of ankylosing spondylitis blood. Significant enrichment of disease-linked clones was reported in matched ankylosing spondylitis synovial fluid.

This clonotype was recorded a few times. As yet, its antigen is unknown. CDR3 length: 13 residues. Trimming stripped 5 bases from V and 13 bases from J, with 17 bases between. Germline CDR1 and CDR2: LGHNA and YNFKEQ. Libraries for TCR beta were made by quantitative 5'-RACE with molecular barcodes. TCRdb used MiXCR to reprocess the 5' RACE reads, holding one entry per CDR3 protein. The sample lists about 100,000 distinct CDR3 sequences; roughly 8.3% were seen once. The TCR was taken from a male donor with ankylosing spondylitis or in good health (not recorded which). The sample comprised blood, either unsorted or a sorted T cell fraction (not recorded which). The chain links TRBV4-2 to TRBJ1-4; a weak D match, TRBD1 (5 bases). CDR3 sequence reads: CASSNDIPRGLFF. In DNA, the CDR3 is TGTGCCAGCAGCAACGACATCCCAAGGGGACTGTTTTTT.